Here is one T cell receptor beta chain with its context. Its antigen is unknown. In the ViraFEST assay, antigen-specific CD4+ clonotypes were identified by expansion after peptide-pool stimulation. Culture lasted 10 days before CD4+ T cell isolation. Half-medium changes using IL-2 medium occurred on days 3 and 7. This sample is drawn from a study of vaccination effects on CD4 cells after COVID-19. This CDR3 region has 15 residues. The V gene's germline CDR1 is MNHEY and CDR2 SVGAGI. Between the trimmed V and J ends, which lost 5 bases and 2 bases, there was a span of 16 bases. The method was immunoSEQ multiplex PCR; TCRdb's version includes in-frame clones alone and lacks a portion of them. The sample includes 50,000 or so clones, roughly 80% of them seen just once.

The rearrangement joins TRBV6-5 to TRBJ2-7; weak D call: TRBD1 (5 bases). This TCR was recovered from a human donor who received a COVID-19 vaccine. This specimen was CD4+ T cells from PBMCs cultured with HCoV-229E spike peptides, taken before COVID-19 vaccination. Written as DNA, the CDR3 is TGTGCCAGCAGTCTTGTCCGGCAGGGTCCCTACGAGCAGTACGTC. This sequence encodes CASSLVRQGPYEQYV.